One and the same sample provided the 19 T cell receptor beta chains below, sequenced in a study of T cells in Graves' hyperthyroidism and ophthalmopathy (dated by TCRdb to about 2019). To prepare the library, multiplex PCR was applied. Instrument used: Illumina HiSeq 2000. The TCR beta CDR3 regions were amplified from RNA transcripts. The TCR CDR3 was subjected to a first round of RT-PCR using the HTBI primer set and the Qiagen OneStep RT-PCR kit. In TCRdb, the public reads were trimmed at Q25 with fastp and aligned with MiXCR, with productive beta chains retained. Entries are consolidated by CDR3 protein sequence, retaining the most common genes and DNA. The sample includes about 590,000 distinct CDR3 sequences, with roughly 14% observed a single time. The top ten hold around 7.5% of the sample. The material sequenced was blood. The receptors here all came from a woman aged 25 to 39 with Graves' hyperthyroidism.

This clonotype was counted ten times or more. The CDR3 loop is CASSLSPTYEQYF. The DNA of the CDR3 is TGTGCCAGCAGTTTATCACCTACCTACGAGCAGTACTTC. The chain uses TRBV27 and TRBJ2-7, with no clear D. The germline CDR1 and CDR2 sequences are MNHEY and SMNVEV (reference sequence). The CDR3 has 13 residues. Trimming stripped 0 bases from V and 2 bases from J, with 5 bases between.

V usage is TRBV19 and J usage is TRBJ1-1; D is ambiguous. In germline, CDR1 is LNHDA, CDR2 SQIVND (reference sequence). V dropped 3 bases and J dropped 0 bases, with 20 bases sitting between them. The CDR3 length is 18 residues. The DNA for the CDR3 is TGTGCCAGTAGTATCCGCCAGGTAATAAGTGAACTGAACACTGAAGCTTTCTTT. Residues: CASSIRQVISELNTEAFF.

This chain uses TRBV15 with TRBJ2-3; D not resolved. Trimming cost V 1 base and J 6 bases, with 14 bases left between them. Germline CDR1 reads LNHNV; CDR2 reads YYDKDF (reference sequence). The CDR3 loop spans 15 amino acids. The CDR3 coding sequence is TGTGCCACCAGCAGAGGGGCCCCCCAAACCGATACGCAGTATTTT. This gives the protein CATSRGAPQTDTQYF.

This chain joins TRBV6-2 or TRBV6-3 and TRBJ2-7, with 13 bases fitting TRBD2. The V and J ends lost 10 bases and 6 bases, in that order; junction bases with no gene match: 6. This CDR3 has 13 residues. Germline V lookup: CDR1 MNHEY, CDR2 SVGEGT. CDR3 nucleotide sequence: TGTGCCACCCTTGGACTAGCGGGAGCCGAGCAGTACTTC. It specifies CATLGLAGAEQYF.

This clonotype was found many times. The chain uses TRBV20-1 and TRBJ2-2, with 13 bases aligning to TRBD2. The V and J ends lost 3 bases and 6 bases, in that order; junction bases with no gene match: 1. Germline V lookup: CDR1 DFQATT, CDR2 SNEGSKA (reference sequence). This CDR3 has 14 amino acids. The CDR3 reads CSASGLAGAGELFF. In nucleotides, the CDR3 is TGCAGTGCTAGTGGACTAGCGGGAGCCGGGGAGCTGTTTTTT.

This clonotype was counted only a few times. This chain links TRBV6-1 with TRBJ1-2, with 10 bases lining up with TRBD1. The CDR3 consists of 15 residues. The ends lost 4 bases at V and 2 bases at J; junction bases unmatched: 4. Per the germline V gene, CDR1 is MNHNS and CDR2 is SASEGT. The CDR3 is CASSVPGQGNYGYTF. CDR3 sequence (DNA): TGTGCCAGCAGTGTCCCGGGACAGGGGAACTATGGCTACACCTTC.

This clonotype was counted between two and nine times. The DNA for the CDR3 is TGTGCCAGTAGGACCGGGACATTTCCTGACAATGAGCAGTTCTTC. Amino acids: CASRTGTFPDNEQFF. The chain recombines TRBV19 with TRBJ2-1; TRBD1 is a possible D gene (6 bases). There are 15 residues in the CDR3. Germline loops: CDR1 LNHDA, CDR2 SQIVND (reference sequence). V lost 6 bases to trimming and J lost 5 bases, with 17 bases between them.

This clonotype showed up just once. This chain uses TRBV2 with TRBJ1-2; D is undetermined. Trimming cost V 10 bases and J 6 bases, with 12 bases left between them. Germline values: CDR1 SNHLY, CDR2 FYNNEI. The CDR3 extends over 11 amino acids. The CDR3 DNA reads as TGTGCCACCCTAAAGGAAAATGGCTACACCTTC. This sequence encodes CATLKENGYTF.

The chain carries TRBV20-1 and TRBJ1-2, with D maybe TRBD1 (5 bases). Trimming stripped 2 bases from V and 1 base from J, with 17 bases between. The germline CDR1 and CDR2 sequences are DFQATT and SNEGSKA (reference sequence). The CDR3 consists of 16 residues. CDR3 amino acids: CSARTRRQGDNYGYTF. The CDR3 DNA reads as TGCAGTGCTAGAACCCGGCGGCAGGGTGATAACTATGGCTACACCTTC.

The rearrangement uses TRBV19 and TRBJ2-7; D is unresolved. Trimming removed 4 bases from V and 2 bases from J, with 12 bases in between. Germline CDR1 LNHDA, CDR2 SQIVND (reference sequence). The CDR3 runs 14 residues. This CDR3 is CASSRATATYEQYF. CDR3 nucleotides: TGTGCCAGTAGTAGGGCGACTGCGACCTACGAGCAGTACTTC.

This clonotype was detected ten times or more. This sequence joins TRBV28 and TRBJ2-7; no clear D gene. Germline loops: CDR1 MDHEN, CDR2 SYDVKM. The CDR3 consists of 15 residues. V was cut by 5 bases and J by 2 bases, with 16 bases left in between. CDR3: CASSQPGRAAYEQYF. The CDR3, as DNA: TGTGCCAGCAGTCAACCTGGTAGGGCAGCCTACGAGCAGTACTTC.

The table lists this clonotype with many counts. The rearrangement links TRBV7-3 to TRBJ2-1; D is perhaps TRBD2 (6 bases). The germline gives CDR1 SGHTA, CDR2 FQGTGA. There are 16 residues in the CDR3. Trimming took 4 bases from V and 0 from J, leaving 13 bases between them. The CDR3, as DNA: TGTGCCAGCAGCTCCTTCGGGAGAGGCTCCTACAATGAGCAGTTCTTC. It translates to CASSSFGRGSYNEQFF.

This clonotype was seen only a few times. The V call is TRBV28, the J call TRBJ2-3; D possibly corresponds to TRBD1 (5 bases). Germline V gene data show CDR1 as MDHEN and CDR2 as SYDVKM. This CDR3 has 12 amino acids. V shed 8 bases and J shed 2 bases, with 8 bases lying between them. CDR3 protein: CASGADTDTQYF. The CDR3, as DNA: TGTGCCAGCGGGGCAGACACAGATACGCAGTATTTT.

This clonotype showed up just a few times. The chain has TRBV29-1 and TRBJ2-1; maybe TRBD2 (5 bases). V was clipped by 4 bases and J by 5 bases, with 15 bases between them. Looked up from germline, CDR1 is SQVTM and CDR2 is ANQGSEA. The CDR3 has 14 residues. CDR3 region: CSVGTSGVHNEQFF. The CDR3, as DNA: TGCAGCGTTGGGACTTCTGGGGTCCACAATGAGCAGTTCTTC.

This clonotype was picked up a small number of times. The chain uses TRBV6-1 and TRBJ1-2; D call uncertain. From germline, CDR1 is MNHNS and CDR2 SASEGT. The CDR3 loop spans 15 amino acids. Deletions cut 1 base from V and 4 bases from J, with 13 bases between. The CDR3 sequence is CASSEGATVFYGYTF. The CDR3 bases are TGTGCCAGCAGTGAAGGGGCGACGGTATTCTATGGCTACACCTTC.

This clonotype was recorded many times. This chain uses TRBV20-1 with TRBJ1-6, with TRBD1 matching over 11 bases. The germline V gene encodes CDR1 DFQATT and CDR2 SNEGSKA (reference sequence). The CDR3 sequence is 13 residues long. Germline trimming cut 1 base from V and 13 bases from J; bases unmatched to any gene: 3. CDR3 nucleotide sequence: TGCAGTGCTAGAGGTGGACAGGGGGCTCCCCTCCACTTT. Translating it yields CSARGGQGAPLHF.

This clonotype occurred a few times. V is TRBV29-1 and J is TRBJ2-7, with 12 bases that match TRBD2. V dropped 6 bases and J dropped 3; count of bases not matched to a gene: 6. The CDR3 runs to 14 residues. Per germline, CDR1 SQVTM and CDR2 ANQGSEA. The CDR3 sequence is CSVLLAGGLYEQYF. The CDR3 nucleotides read TGCAGCGTGCTTCTAGCGGGAGGGCTCTACGAGCAGTACTTC.

This clonotype has a count of ten or more. This chain connects TRBV20-1 to TRBJ2-1, with 12 bases that match TRBD2. Germline CDR1 is DFQATT and CDR2 is SNEGSKA (reference sequence). The CDR3 length is 15 residues. With V trimmed by 0 bases and J by 7 bases, 4 bases remained unmatched. CDR3 loop: CSARDRTSGKNEQFF. For the CDR3, the DNA is TGCAGTGCTAGAGATCGGACTAGCGGGAAAAATGAGCAGTTCTTC.

This clonotype occurred many times. The CDR3 protein is CASSVDQRPVGEQYF. DNA for the CDR3: TGTGCCAGCAGCGTAGACCAGAGACCCGTTGGCGAGCAGTACTTC. This chain joins TRBV9 and TRBJ2-7; D uncertain. The CDR3 sequence is 15 residues long. CDR1 SGDLS and CDR2 YYNGEE come from the germline V gene. V lost 0 bases and J 6 bases, leaving 16 bases between the germline ends.